Listed here is a single TCR beta chain. Its antigen is currently unknown. According to the study, genomic DNA was the template for TCR beta VDJ and CDR3 profiling. TCRdb independently ran MiXCR on the reads; one entry per CDR3 protein. The sample lists 250,000 to 350,000 distinct CDR3 sequences; roughly 50% were seen once. This sample was taken from a study of CD8+CD57+ T cells in acquired aplastic anemia. Study-level information: Quantities of DNA derived from sorted CD4+ and CD8+ cells averaged around 3 ug. The study, taken as a whole, reports: Levels of CD8+ Simpson's diversity were not significantly distinct in patients versus controls. Common to patients and controls were roughly 30 CD8+ CDR3 sequences.

This CDR3 has 13 residues. V lost 10 bases to trimming and J lost 12 bases, with 18 bases between them. Germline values: CDR1 KGHDR, CDR2 SFDVKD. The receptor was derived from a human donor with severe aplastic anemia or a healthy control (not recorded which). The genes are TRBV24-1 and TRBJ1-6, with D tentatively TRBD1 (6 bases). Sequenced input: sorted CD4+, CD8+, or CD8+CD57+ T cells (not recorded which) from PBMCs. CDR3 loop: CATNPMRGGPLHF. In DNA, the CDR3 is TGTGCCACAAACCCAATGAGAGGGGGACCCCTCCACTTT.